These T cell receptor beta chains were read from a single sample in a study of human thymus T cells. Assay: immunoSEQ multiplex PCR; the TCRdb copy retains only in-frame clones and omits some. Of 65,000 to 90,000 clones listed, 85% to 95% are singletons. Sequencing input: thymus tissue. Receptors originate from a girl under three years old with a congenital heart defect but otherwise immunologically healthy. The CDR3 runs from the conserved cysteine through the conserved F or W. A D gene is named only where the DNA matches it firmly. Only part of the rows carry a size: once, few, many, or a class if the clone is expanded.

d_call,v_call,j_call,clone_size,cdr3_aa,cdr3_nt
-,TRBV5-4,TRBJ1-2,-,CASSLTQDLDYGYTF,TGTGCCAGCAGCTTGACACAGGACCTCGACTATGGCTACACCTTC
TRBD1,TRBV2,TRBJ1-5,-,CASRRGTGDNQPQHF,TGTGCCAGCAGACGAGGGACAGGGGACAATCAGCCCCAGCATTTT
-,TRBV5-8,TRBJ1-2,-,CASSSLWGGLSNYGYTF,TGTGCCAGCAGCTCCCTGTGGGGGGGATTATCTAACTATGGCTACACCTTC
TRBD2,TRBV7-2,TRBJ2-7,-,CASSLGGTSGSPPHEQYF,TGTGCCAGCAGCTTAGGGGGGACTAGCGGGAGCCCCCCCCACGAGCAGTACTTC
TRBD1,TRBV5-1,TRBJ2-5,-,CASGPQGAQAETQYF,TGCGCCAGCGGCCCCCAGGGGGCCCAGGCAGAGACCCAGTACTTC
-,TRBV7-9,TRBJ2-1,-,CASSLSGYNEQFF,TGTGCCAGCAGCTTGTCTGGCTACAATGAGCAGTTCTTC
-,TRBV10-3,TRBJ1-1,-,CAIKGPAGSSNTEAFF,TGTGCCATCAAGGGGCCAGCGGGCAGTTCGAACACTGAAGCTTTCTTT
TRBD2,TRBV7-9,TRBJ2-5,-,CASSSGLADPVETQYF,TGTGCCAGCAGCTCGGGACTAGCGGACCCTGTGGAGACCCAGTACTTC
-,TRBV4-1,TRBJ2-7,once,CASSQDWVGCEQYF,TGCGCCAGCAGCCAAGATTGGGTGGGTTGCGAGCAGTACTTC
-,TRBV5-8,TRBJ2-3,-,CASSFGRHRTDTQYF,TGTGCCAGCAGCTTTGGTAGACATCGCACAGATACGCAGTATTTT
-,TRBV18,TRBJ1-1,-,CASSMRAERNTEAFF,TGTGCCAGCTCAATGAGGGCCGAACGGAACACTGAAGCTTTCTTT
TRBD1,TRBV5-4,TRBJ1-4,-,CASSCRGSPEKLFF,TGTGCCAGCAGCTGCAGGGGGTCTCCGGAAAAACTGTTTTTT
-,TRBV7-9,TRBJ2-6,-,CASSLKVTPRTGANVLTF,TGTGCCAGCAGCTTAAAGGTAACCCCCAGAACTGGGGCCAACGTCCTGACTTTC
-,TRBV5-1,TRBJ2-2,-,CASSTLGFCTGELFF,TGCGCCAGCAGCACGCTAGGGTTCTGCACCGGGGAGCTGTTTTTT
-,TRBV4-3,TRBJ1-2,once,CASSQARGYGYTF,TGCGCCAGCAGCCAAGCCAGGGGATATGGCTACACCTTC
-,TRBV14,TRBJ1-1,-,CASSQDIAVTEAFF,TGTGCCAGCAGCCAAGACATAGCAGTCACTGAAGCTTTCTTT
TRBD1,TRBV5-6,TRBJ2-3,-,CASSQTGTDTQYF,TGTGCCAGCAGCCAGACAGGGACAGATACGCAGTATTTT
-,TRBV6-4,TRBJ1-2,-,CASSDKGDGYTF,TGTGCCAGCAGTGACAAGGGGGATGGCTACACCTTC
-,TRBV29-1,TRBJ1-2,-,CSVPREGTRGYGYTF,TGCAGCGTTCCAAGGGAGGGGACTCGGGGCTATGGCTACACCTTC
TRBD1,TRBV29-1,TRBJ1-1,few,CSVRTGVNTEAFF,TGCAGCGTAAGGACAGGGGTGAACACTGAAGCTTTCTTT
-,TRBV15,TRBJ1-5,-,CATSRDATDNQPQHF,TGTGCCACCAGCAGAGATGCGACCGACAATCAGCCCCAGCATTTT
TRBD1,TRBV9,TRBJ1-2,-,CASSVARTGVNYGYTF,TGTGCCAGCAGCGTGGCCCGGACAGGGGTAAACTATGGCTACACCTTC
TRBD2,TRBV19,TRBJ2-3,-,CASSSAGDTDTQYF,TGTGCCAGTAGTTCAGCGGGGGACACAGATACGCAGTATTTT
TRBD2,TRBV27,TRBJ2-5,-,CASSYSTSGRVETQYF,TGTGCCAGCAGTTACTCGACTAGCGGGAGGGTAGAGACCCAGTACTTC
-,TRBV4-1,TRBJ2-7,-,CASSQDGDYEQYF,TGCGCCAGCAGCCAAGATGGGGACTACGAGCAGTACTTC